This TCR beta chain was documented in a study of blood T cells in healthy people across ages. Study-wide results and limits: TCR beta diversity, measured per million T cells, fell in a roughly linear way with age.

Peripheral blood, approximately 10 milliliters per donor, was collected. Primers used in a second PCR of about 6 to 11 cycles were a sample-barcoded 5' primer and a J-beta primer mix. TCRdb itself ran the 5' RACE reads through MiXCR, one entry per CDR3 protein. The sample consists of more than 900,000 distinct CDR3 sequences, around 29% of them appearing once. This clonotype was found a few times. What it binds is unknown. These data were likewise used in another study, on T cells of mothers and their children. As that study records: Samples were obtained from a few healthy Caucasian mothers and their six children.

This receptor was taken from a middle-aged woman in good health. The specimen was blood.

In DNA, the CDR3 is TGTGCCATCACGCCAGGGTACGACACTGAAGCTTTCTTT. It is translated as CAITPGYDTEAFF. The V call is TRBV10-3, the J call TRBJ1-1, with D tentatively TRBD1 (5 bases). The V end was cut by 7 bases, the J end by 3 bases, with 12 bases between. Germline values: CDR1 ENHRY, CDR2 SYGVKD. The CDR3 runs 13 residues.